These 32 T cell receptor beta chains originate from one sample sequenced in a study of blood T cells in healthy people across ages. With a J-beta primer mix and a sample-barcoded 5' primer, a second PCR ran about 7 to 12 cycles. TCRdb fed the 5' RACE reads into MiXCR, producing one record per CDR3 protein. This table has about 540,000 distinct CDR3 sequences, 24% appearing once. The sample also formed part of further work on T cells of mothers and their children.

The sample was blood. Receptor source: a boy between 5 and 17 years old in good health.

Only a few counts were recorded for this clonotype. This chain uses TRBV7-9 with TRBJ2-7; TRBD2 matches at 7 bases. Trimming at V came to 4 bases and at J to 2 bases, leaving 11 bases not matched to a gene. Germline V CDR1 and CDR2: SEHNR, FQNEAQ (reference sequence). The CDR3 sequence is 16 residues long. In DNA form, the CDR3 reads TGTGCCAGCAGCTCCCCTGCGAGGCGGGAGCCCTACGAGCAGTACTTC. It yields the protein CASSSPARREPYEQYF.

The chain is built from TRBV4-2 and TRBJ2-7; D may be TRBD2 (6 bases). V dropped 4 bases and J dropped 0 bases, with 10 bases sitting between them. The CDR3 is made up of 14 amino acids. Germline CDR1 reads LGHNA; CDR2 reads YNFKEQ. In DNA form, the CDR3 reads TGTGCCAGCAGCCCGGAGGGTGCCTCCTACGAGCAGTACTTC. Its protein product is CASSPEGASYEQYF.

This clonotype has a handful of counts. The CDR3 here is CASSRALDRGREKLFF. The CDR3 DNA sequence: TGTGCCAGCAGTCGGGCGCTAGACAGGGGGCGTGAAAAACTGTTTTTT. The chain joins TRBV28 to TRBJ1-4, with TRBD1 identical over 10 bases. Germline V lookup: CDR1 MDHEN, CDR2 SYDVKM. J gave up 7 bases and V 5 bases, and 10 bases lay outside the gene matches. The CDR3 spans 16 residues.

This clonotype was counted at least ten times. The CDR3 spells CASSLKVSTPGELFF. As DNA, the CDR3 is TGTGCCAGCAGCTTAAAAGTCAGTACCCCCGGGGAGCTGTTTTTT. This rearrangement joins TRBV11-2 to TRBJ2-2; D remains unclear. The V end lost 2 bases, the J end lost 6 bases, and 13 bases lay between the germline ends. CDR1 SGHAT and CDR2 FQNNGV come from the germline V gene. The CDR3 is 15 residues long.

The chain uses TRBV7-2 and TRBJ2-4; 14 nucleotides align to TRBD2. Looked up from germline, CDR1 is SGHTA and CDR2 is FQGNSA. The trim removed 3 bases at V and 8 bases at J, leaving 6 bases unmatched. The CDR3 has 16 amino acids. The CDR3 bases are TGTGCCAGCAGCTTTGGGACTAGCGGGGGTTTAGACATTCAGTACTTC. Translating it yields CASSFGTSGGLDIQYF.

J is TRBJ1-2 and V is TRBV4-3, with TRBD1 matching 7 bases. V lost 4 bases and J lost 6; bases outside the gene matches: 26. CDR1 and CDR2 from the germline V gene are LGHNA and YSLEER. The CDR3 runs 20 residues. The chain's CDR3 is CASSPGGMVRGKEGSDGYTF. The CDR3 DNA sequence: TGCGCCAGCAGCCCAGGGGGGATGGTTCGAGGGAAAGAGGGTTCGGATGGCTACACCTTC.

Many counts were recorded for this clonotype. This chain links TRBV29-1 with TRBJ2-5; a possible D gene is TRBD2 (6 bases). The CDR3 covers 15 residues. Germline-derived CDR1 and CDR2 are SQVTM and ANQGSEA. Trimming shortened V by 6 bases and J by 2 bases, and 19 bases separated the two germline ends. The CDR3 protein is CSVQKGTGVQETQYF. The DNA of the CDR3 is TGCAGCGTCCAAAAAGGGACGGGAGTACAAGAGACCCAGTACTTC.

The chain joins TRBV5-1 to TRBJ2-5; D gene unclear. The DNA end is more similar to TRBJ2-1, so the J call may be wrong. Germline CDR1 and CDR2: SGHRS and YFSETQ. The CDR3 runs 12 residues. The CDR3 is CASSFDQNEQFF. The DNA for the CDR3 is TGCGCCAGCAGCTTCGACCAGAATGAGCAGTTCTTC.

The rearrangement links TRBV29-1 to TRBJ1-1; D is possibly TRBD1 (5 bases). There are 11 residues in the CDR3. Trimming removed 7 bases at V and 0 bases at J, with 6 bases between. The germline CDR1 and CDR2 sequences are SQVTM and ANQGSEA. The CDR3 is CSGRVNTEAFF. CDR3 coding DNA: TGCAGCGGCAGGGTGAACACTGAAGCTTTCTTT. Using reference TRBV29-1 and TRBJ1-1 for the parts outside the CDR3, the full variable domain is SAVISQKPSRDICQRGTSLTIQCQVDSQVTMMFWYRQQPGQSLTLIATANQGSEATYESGFVIDKFPISRPNLTFSTLTVSNMSPEDSSIYLCSGRVNTEAFFGQGTRLTVV.

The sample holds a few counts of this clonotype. The CDR3 loop is CASSLSGGYTEAFF. The CDR3 DNA reads as TGTGCCAGCAGCTTAAGCGGGGGGTACACTGAAGCTTTCTTT. The V and J genes are TRBV7-2 and TRBJ1-1, with a tentative D call TRBD1 (5 bases). CDR3 length: 14 amino acids. V shed 2 bases and J shed 3 bases, with 10 bases lying between them. Germline V lookup: CDR1 SGHTA, CDR2 FQGNSA.

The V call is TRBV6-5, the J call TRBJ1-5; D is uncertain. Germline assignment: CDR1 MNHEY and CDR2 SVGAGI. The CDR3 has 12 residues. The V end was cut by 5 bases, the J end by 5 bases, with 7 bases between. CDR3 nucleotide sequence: TGTGCCAGCAGTGAGGGCGATCAGCCCCAGCATTTT. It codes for CASSEGDQPQHF.

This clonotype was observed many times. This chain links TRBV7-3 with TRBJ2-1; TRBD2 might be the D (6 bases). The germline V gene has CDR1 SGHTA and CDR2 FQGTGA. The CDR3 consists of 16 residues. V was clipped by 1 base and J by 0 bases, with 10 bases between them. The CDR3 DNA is TGTGCCAGCAGCTTAATGGGAGGCAGCTCCTACAATGAGCAGTTCTTC. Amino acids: CASSLMGGSSYNEQFF.

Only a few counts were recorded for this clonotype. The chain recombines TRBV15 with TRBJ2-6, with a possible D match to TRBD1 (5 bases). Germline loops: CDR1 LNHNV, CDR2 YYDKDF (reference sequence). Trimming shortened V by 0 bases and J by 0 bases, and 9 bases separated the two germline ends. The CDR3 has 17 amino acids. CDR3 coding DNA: TGTGCCACCAGCAGAGATCCGACAGACTCTGGGGCCAACGTCCTGACTTTC. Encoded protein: CATSRDPTDSGANVLTF.

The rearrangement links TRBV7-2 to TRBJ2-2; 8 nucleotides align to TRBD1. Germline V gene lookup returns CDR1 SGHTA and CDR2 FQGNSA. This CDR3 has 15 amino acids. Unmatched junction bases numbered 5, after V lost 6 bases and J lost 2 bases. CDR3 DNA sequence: TGTGCCAGCAGGTCGGGACAGGCTAACACCGGGGAGCTGTTTTTT. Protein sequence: CASRSGQANTGELFF.

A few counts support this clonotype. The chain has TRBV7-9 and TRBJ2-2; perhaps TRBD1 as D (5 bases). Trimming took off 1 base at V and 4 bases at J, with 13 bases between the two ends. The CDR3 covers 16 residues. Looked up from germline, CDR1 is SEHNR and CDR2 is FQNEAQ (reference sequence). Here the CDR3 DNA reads TGTGCCAGCAGCTTAGGGCAGGGAACGGCCACCGGGGAGCTGTTTTTT. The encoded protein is CASSLGQGTATGELFF.

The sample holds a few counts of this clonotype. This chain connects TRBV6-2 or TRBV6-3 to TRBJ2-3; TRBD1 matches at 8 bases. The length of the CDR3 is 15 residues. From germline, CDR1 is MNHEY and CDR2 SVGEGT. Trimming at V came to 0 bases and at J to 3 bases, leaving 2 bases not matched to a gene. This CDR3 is CASSYSDRVTDTQYF. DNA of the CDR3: TGTGCCAGCAGTTACTCGGACAGGGTGACAGATACGCAGTATTTT.

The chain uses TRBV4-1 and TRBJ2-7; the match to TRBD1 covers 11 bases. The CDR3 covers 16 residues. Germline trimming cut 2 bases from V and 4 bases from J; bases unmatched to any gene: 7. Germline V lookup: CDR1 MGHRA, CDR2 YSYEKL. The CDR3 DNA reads TGCGCCAGCAGCCAAATCCCGGGACAGGGGGGTTACGAGCAGTACTTC. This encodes CASSQIPGQGGYEQYF.

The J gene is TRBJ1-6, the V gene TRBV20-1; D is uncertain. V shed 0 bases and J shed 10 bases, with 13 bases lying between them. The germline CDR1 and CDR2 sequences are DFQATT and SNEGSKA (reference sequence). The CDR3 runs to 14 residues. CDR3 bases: TGCAGTGCTAGAGACCCTAGGTTAATGTCACCCCTCCACTTT. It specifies CSARDPRLMSPLHF.

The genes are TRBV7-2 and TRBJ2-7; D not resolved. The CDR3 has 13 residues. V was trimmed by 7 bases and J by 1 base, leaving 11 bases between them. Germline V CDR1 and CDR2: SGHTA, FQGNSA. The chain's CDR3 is CASKSAPSYEQYF. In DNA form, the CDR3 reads TGTGCCAGCAAAAGTGCACCTTCCTACGAGCAGTACTTC. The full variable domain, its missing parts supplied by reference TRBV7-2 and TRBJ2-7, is GAGVSQSPSNKVTEKGKDVELRCDPISGHTALYWYRQSLGQGLEFLIYFQGNSAPDKSGLPSDRFSAERTGGSVSTLTIQRTQQEDSAVYLCASKSAPSYEQYFGPGTRLTVT.

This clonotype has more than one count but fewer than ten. CDR3 sequence reads: CSAPSLAETTYEQYF. The CDR3, as DNA: TGCAGTGCCCCCTCACTAGCGGAGACAACCTACGAGCAGTACTTC. The chain is built from TRBV20-1 and TRBJ2-7; the match to TRBD2 covers 8 bases. Per the germline V gene, CDR1 is DFQATT and CDR2 is SNEGSKA (reference sequence). V shed 6 bases, J shed 2 bases, and the junction held 12 bases outside the gene matches. This CDR3 region has 15 residues.

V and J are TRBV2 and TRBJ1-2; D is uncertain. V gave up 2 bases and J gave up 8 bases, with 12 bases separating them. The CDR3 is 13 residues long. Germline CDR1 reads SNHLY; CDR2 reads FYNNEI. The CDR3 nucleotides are TGTGCCAGCAGTGAATGGAGGGTGCGAGGCTACACCTTC. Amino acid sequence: CASSEWRVRGYTF.

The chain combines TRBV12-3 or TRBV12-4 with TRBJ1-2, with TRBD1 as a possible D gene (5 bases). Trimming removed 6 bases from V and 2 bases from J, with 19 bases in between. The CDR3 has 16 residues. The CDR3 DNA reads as TGTGCCAGCAGCCCACTATACAGGCCAACCAACTATGGCTACACCTTC. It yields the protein CASSPLYRPTNYGYTF.

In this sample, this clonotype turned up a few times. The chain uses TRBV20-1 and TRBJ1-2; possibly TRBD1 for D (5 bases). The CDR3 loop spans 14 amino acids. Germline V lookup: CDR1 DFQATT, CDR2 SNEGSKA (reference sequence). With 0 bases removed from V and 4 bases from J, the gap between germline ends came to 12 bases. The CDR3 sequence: CSARDERGGYGYTF. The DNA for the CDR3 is TGCAGTGCTAGAGATGAGCGGGGCGGCTATGGCTACACCTTC.

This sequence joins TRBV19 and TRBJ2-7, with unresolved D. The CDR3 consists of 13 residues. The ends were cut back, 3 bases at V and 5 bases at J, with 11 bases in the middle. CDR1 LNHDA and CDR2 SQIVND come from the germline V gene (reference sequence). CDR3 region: CASSIFENHEQYF. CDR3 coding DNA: TGTGCCAGTAGTATTTTCGAGAACCACGAGCAGTACTTC. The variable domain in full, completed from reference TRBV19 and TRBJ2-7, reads DGGITQSPKYLFRKEGQNVTLSCEQNLNHDAMYWYRQDPGQGLRLIYYSQIVNDFQKGDIAEGYSVSREKKESFPLTVTSAQKNPTAFYLCASSIFENHEQYFGPGTRLTVT.

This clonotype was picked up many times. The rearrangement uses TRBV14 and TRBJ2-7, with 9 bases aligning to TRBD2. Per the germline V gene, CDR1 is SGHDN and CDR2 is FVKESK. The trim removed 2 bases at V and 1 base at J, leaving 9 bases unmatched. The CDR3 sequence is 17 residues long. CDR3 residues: CASSQSPLAGQSYEQYF. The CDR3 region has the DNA TGTGCCAGCAGCCAATCTCCTCTAGCGGGGCAATCCTACGAGCAGTACTTC.

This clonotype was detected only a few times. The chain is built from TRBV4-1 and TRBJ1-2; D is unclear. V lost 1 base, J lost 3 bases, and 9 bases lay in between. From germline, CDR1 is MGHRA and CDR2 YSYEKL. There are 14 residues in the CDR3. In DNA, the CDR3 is TGCGCCAGCAGCCAAGGATCCGGGGACTATGGCTACACCTTC. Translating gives CASSQGSGDYGYTF.

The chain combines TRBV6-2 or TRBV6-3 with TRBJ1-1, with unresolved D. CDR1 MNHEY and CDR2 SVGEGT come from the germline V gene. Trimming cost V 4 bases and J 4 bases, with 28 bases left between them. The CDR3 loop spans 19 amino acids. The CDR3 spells CASSLGRLQTIMKSTEAFF. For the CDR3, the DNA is TGTGCCAGCAGTTTGGGCAGGCTTCAAACAATTATGAAGTCCACTGAAGCTTTCTTT.

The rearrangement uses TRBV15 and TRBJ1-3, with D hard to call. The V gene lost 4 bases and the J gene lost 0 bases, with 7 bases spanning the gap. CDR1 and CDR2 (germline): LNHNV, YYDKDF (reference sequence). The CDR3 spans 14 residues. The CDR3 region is CATSTRPSGNTIYF. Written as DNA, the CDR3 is TGTGCCACCAGCACCCGACCCTCTGGAAACACCATATATTTT. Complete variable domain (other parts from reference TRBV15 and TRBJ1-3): DAMVIQNPRYQVTQFGKPVTLSCSQTLNHNVMYWYQQKSSQAPKLLFHYYDKDFNNEADTPDNFQSRRPNTSFCFLDIRSPGLGDTAMYLCATSTRPSGNTIYFGEGSWLTVV.

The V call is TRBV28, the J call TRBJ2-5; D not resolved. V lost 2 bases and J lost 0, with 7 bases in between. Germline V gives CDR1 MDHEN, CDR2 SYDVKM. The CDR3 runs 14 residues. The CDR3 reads CASSLEPYQETQYF. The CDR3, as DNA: TGTGCCAGCAGTTTAGAACCGTACCAAGAGACCCAGTACTTC.

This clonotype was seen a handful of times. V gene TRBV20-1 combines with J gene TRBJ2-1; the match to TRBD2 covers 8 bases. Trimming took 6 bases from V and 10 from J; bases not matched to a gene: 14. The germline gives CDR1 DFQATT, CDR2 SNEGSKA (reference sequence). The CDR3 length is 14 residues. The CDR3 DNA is TGCAGTGCGACGGGACTAGATTCCCCCAGAGAGCAGTTCTTC. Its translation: CSATGLDSPREQFF.

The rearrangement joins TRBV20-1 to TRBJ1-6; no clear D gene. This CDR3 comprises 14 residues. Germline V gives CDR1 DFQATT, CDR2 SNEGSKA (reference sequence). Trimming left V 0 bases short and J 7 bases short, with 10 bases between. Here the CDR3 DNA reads TGCAGTGCTAGAGACCCTTCGACAAATTCACCCCTCCACTTT. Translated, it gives CSARDPSTNSPLHF.

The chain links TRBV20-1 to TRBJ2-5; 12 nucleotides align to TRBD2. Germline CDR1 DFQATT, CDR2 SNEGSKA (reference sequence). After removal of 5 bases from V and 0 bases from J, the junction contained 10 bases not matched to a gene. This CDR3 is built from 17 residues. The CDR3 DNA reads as TGCAGTGCTTGTAGGACTAGCGGGGTCATGTACCAAGAGACCCAGTACTTC. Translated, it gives CSACRTSGVMYQETQYF.